What follows describes a single T cell receptor beta chain. No antigen is known for it. The source of the sample is a study of T cell repertoires in cytomegalovirus infection. About the study: CMV infection together with matching HLA type was indicated by public TCR beta signatures. General study results and limits: Cumulative frequency of public TCR beta families picked out carriers of CMV plus the relevant HLA. In two of eight donors, the top clonotype was HLA-C-restricted CMV-specific.

A single record per CDR3 protein comes from TCRdb applying MiXCR to the reads. The sample has hundreds of thousands of distinct CDR3 sequences, about 29% seen once. V lost 1 base and J lost 1; bases outside the gene matches: 4. Germline V lookup: CDR1 LNHNV, CDR2 YYDKDF (reference sequence). The CDR3 spans 17 residues. The chain carries TRBV15 and TRBJ2-2; 9 bases fit TRBD1. The source was cultured PBMCs, collected from culture after CMV antigen stimulation. The source of this sequence is a human donor in good health (CMV status not recorded). Some clones in this sample may be carry-over from other donors' samples. The CDR3 region is CATSRGGGQGNTGELFF. The CDR3 coding sequence is TGTGCCACCAGCAGAGGGGGGGGACAGGGGAACACCGGGGAGCTGTTTTTT.